The entry below gives a single T cell receptor (beta chain) sequence along with its context. The antigen remains unidentified. The data were obtained in a study of OX40 agonist ivuxolimab in advanced cancers. Background on the study: Intravenous ivuxolimab was administered to patients every 2 weeks at 0.01 to 10 mg/kg. At around 81% male, the cohort had a mean age of 60 years, ranging from roughly 20 to 90. The study, taken as a whole, reports: People who partly responded at 0.1-3.0 mg/kg had some of the least clonal expansion seen. At 0.1 to 3.0 mg/kg and by week 6, CD4+ and CD8+ T cells in the blood had expanded clonally.

The length of the CDR3 is 18 residues. Germline-derived CDR1 and CDR2 are MGHDK and SYGVNS. The assay was immunoSEQ multiplex PCR, and TCRdb's table has in-frame clones only and misses some. The sample shows tens of thousands of clones, around 88% of them seen only once. The chain has TRBV25-1 and TRBJ2-5; TRBD1 aligns across 9 bases. Near its end, the DNA agrees better with TRBJ2-7, so the J call may be wrong. Specimen: CD4+ or CD8+ T cells sorted from blood, collected in a trial of the OX40 agonist ivuxolimab. This clonotype was sampled from an adult with an advanced solid tumor such as melanoma, head and neck, liver or kidney cancer. The CDR3 loop is CASSVLQGAGPHPYEQYF. The CDR3 DNA reads TGTGCCAGCAGTGTGTTACAGGGGGCCGGGCCCCACCCCTACGAGCAGTACTTC.